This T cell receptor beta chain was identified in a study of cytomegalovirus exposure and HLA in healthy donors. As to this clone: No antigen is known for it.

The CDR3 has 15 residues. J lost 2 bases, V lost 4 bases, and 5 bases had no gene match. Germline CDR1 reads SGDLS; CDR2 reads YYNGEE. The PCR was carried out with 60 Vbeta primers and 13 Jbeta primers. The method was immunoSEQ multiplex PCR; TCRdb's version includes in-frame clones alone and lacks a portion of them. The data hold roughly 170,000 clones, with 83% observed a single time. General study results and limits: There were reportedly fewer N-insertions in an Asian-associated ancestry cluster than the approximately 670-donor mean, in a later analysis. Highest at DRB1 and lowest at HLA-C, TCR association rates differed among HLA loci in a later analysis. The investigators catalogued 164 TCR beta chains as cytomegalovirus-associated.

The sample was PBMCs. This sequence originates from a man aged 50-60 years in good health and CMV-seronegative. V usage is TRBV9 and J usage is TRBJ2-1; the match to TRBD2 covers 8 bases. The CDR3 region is CASSPSGLAYNEQFF. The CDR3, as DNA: TGTGCCAGCAGCCCTAGCGGGTTAGCCTACAATGAGCAGTTCTTC.